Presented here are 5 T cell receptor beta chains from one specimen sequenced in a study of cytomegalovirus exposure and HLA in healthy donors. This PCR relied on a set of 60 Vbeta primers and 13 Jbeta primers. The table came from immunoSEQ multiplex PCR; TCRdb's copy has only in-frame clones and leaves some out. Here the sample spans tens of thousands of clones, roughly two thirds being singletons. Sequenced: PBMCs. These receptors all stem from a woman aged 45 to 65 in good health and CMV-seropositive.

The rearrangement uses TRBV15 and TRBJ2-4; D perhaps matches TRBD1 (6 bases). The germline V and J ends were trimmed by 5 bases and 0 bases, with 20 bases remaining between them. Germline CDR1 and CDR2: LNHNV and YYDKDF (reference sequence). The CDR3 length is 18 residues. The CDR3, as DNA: TGTGCCACCAGCCATGACAGGAGCCCCTTTAAAGCCAAAAACATTCAGTACTTC. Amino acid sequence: CATSHDRSPFKAKNIQYF.

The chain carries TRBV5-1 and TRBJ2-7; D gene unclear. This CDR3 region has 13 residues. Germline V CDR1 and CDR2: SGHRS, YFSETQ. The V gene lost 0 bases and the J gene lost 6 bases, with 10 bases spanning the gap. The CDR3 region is CASSLGISTEQYV. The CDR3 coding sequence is TGCGCCAGCAGCTTGGGTATTAGCACCGAGCAGTACGTC.

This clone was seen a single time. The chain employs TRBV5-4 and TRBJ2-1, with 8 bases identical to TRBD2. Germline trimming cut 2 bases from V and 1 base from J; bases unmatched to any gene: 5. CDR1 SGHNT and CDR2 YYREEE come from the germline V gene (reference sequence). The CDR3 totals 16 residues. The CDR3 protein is CASSFGGGQSYNEQFF. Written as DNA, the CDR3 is TGTGCCAGCAGCTTCGGCGGGGGGCAATCCTACAATGAGCAGTTCTTC.

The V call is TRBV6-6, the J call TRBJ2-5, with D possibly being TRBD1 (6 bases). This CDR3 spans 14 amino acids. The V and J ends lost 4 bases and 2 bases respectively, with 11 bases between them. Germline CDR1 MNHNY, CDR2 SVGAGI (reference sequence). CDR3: CASSSGTPQETQYF. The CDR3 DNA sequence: TGTGCCAGCAGTTCCGGGACACCTCAAGAGACCCAGTACTTC.

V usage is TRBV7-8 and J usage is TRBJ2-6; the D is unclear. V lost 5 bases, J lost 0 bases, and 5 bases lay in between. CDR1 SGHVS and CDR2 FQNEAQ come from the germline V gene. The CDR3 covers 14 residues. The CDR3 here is CASSPVSGANVLTF. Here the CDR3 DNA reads TGTGCCAGCAGCCCCGTCTCTGGGGCCAACGTCCTGACTTTC. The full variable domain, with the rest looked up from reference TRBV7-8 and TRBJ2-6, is GAGVSQSPRYKVAKRGQDVALRCDPISGHVSLFWYQQALGQGPEFLTYFQNEAQLDKSGLPSDRFFAERPEGSVSTLKIQRTQQEDSAVYLCASSPVSGANVLTFGAGSRLTVL.